The 20 T cell receptor beta chains below were found in one sample sequenced in a study of vaccination effects on CD4 cells after COVID-19. The culture ran for under eleven days, and then CD4+ T cells were isolated. Profiled with immunoSEQ multiplex PCR; TCRdb holds only in-frame clones, not every one. The data hold over 45,000 clones, with 65% to 80% observed a single time. Which antigens these TCRs recognize remains unknown. Sequences were derived from CD4+ T cells from PBMCs cultured without peptide, sampled before COVID-19 vaccination. The receptor set was obtained from a human donor who received a COVID-19 vaccine.

The V gene is TRBV5-1, the J gene TRBJ2-1; 7 nucleotides agree with TRBD1. V was pared by 2 bases and J by 10 bases, with 6 bases of the junction left unmatched. The CDR3 length is 13 residues. The germline V gene has CDR1 SGHRS and CDR2 YFSETQ. CDR3 in amino acids: CASSLRQGYEQFF. In nucleotides, the CDR3 is TGCGCCAGCAGCTTACGACAGGGATACGAGCAGTTCTTC.

The chain joins TRBV15 to TRBJ2-1; tentative D call: TRBD2 (5 bases). V dropped 1 base and J dropped 8 bases, with 15 bases sitting between them. Germline CDR1 and CDR2: LNHNV and YYDKDF (reference sequence). The CDR3 length is 15 residues. The CDR3 is CATSRGRAYGDEQFF. For the CDR3, the DNA is TGTGCCACCAGCAGAGGCCGGGCCTACGGGGATGAGCAGTTCTTC.

V gene TRBV5-6 combines with J gene TRBJ1-1; the D gene is possibly TRBD1 (6 bases). The CDR3 runs 15 residues. Germline CDR1 SGHDT, CDR2 YYEEEE. Trimming pared 4 bases from V and 3 bases from J, leaving 16 bases between. In DNA, the CDR3 is TGTGCCAGCAGCACCAGGGGAGCGGGTTACACTGAAGCTTTCTTT. Translated, it gives CASSTRGAGYTEAFF. The full variable domain, in which reference TRBV5-6 and TRBJ1-1 provide the parts outside the CDR3, is DAGVTQSPTHLIKTRGQQVTLRCSPKSGHDTVSWYQQALGQGPQFIFQYYEEEERQRGNFPDRFSGHQFPNYSSELNVNALLLGDSALYLCASSTRGAGYTEAFFGQGTRLTVV.

Relative to its sample, this clone is medium-sized (0.01 to 0.1%). The chain is built from TRBV6-1 and TRBJ1-6, with D possibly matching TRBD1 (6 bases). This CDR3 spans 13 amino acids. Trimming took off 3 bases at V and 11 bases at J, with 11 bases between the two ends. Germline V CDR1 and CDR2: MNHNS, SASEGT. The CDR3 DNA is TGTGCCAGCAGTGAGGACAGAAGGGCACCCCTCCACTTT. Translation: CASSEDRRAPLHF.

The chain recombines TRBV11-3 with TRBJ1-5; 7 nucleotides agree with TRBD1. V lost 4 bases and J lost 0; bases outside the gene matches: 6. Germline-derived CDR1 and CDR2 are SGHNT and YENEEA. This CDR3 contains 16 residues. The CDR3 nucleotides are TGTGCCAGCAGCTCATGGGGACAGAATAGCAATCAGCCCCAGCATTTT. It yields the protein CASSSWGQNSNQPQHF.

This clone is a singleton in its sample. The chain uses TRBV4-3 and TRBJ1-6, with D perhaps TRBD1 (5 bases). Trimming removed 0 bases from V and 3 bases from J, with 9 bases in between. This CDR3 has 16 amino acids. Germline V gives CDR1 LGHNA, CDR2 YSLEER. The CDR3 DNA follows: TGCGCCAGCAGCCAAGATAGGGGTTTCTATAATTCACCCCTCCACTTT. Protein sequence: CASSQDRGFYNSPLHF.

The chain carries TRBV14 and TRBJ1-2, with D unclear. The V and J ends lost 4 bases and 10 bases respectively, with 16 bases between them. CDR1 and CDR2 from the germline V gene are SGHDN and FVKESK. This CDR3 has 13 residues. The CDR3 DNA is TGTGCCAGCAGCCCCAGGCAACAACCCCCCTACACCTTC. Translation: CASSPRQQPPYTF.

The J gene is TRBJ2-7, the V gene TRBV20-1; TRBD1 matches at 7 bases. This CDR3 is built from 14 residues. V lost 3 bases and J lost 6; bases outside the gene matches: 11. The germline gives CDR1 DFQATT, CDR2 SNEGSKA (reference sequence). In nucleotides, the CDR3 is TGCAGTGCTAGTCTCCGGACAGGCGTGTCCGAGCAGTACTTC. Translated, it gives CSASLRTGVSEQYF.

The CDR3 is CAWSGYNWDPRRYNEQFF. CDR3 coding DNA: TGTGCCTGGAGTGGGTACAATTGGGACCCCCGGAGATACAATGAGCAGTTCTTC. This chain links TRBV30 with TRBJ2-1; D might be TRBD1 or TRBD2, each matching 5 bases. In germline, CDR1 is GTSNPN, CDR2 SVGIG (reference sequence). Trimming removed 1 base from V and 4 bases from J, with 23 bases in between. The CDR3 consists of 18 residues.

The chain has TRBV7-9 and TRBJ2-7, with D possibly being TRBD2 (6 bases). There are 13 residues in the CDR3. Germline CDR1 reads SEHNR; CDR2 reads FQNEAQ (reference sequence). V lost 3 bases, J lost 2 bases, and 8 bases lay in between. CDR3 sequence (DNA): TGTGCCAGCAGCTTGGCGGGAACCTACGAGCAGTACTTC. Its protein product is CASSLAGTYEQYF.

This clone occurred many times. The V call is TRBV5-8, the J call TRBJ2-5; 7 nucleotides agree with TRBD1. CDR1 is SGHTS, CDR2 YDEGEE, per germline. V shed 4 bases, J shed 2 bases, and the junction held 8 bases outside the gene matches. The CDR3 runs to 15 residues. The CDR3 DNA follows: TGTGCCAGCAGCAAACCCTGGGGACAGCAAGAGACCCAGTACTTC. This sequence encodes CASSKPWGQQETQYF.

This sequence joins TRBV3-1 (or the pseudogene TRBV3-2) and TRBJ1-1, with D uncertain. V was clipped by 1 base and J by 0 bases, with 6 bases between them. The CDR3 contains 14 residues. Germline V lookup: CDR1 LGHDT, CDR2 YNNKEL (reference sequence). CDR3 protein: CASSQVQMNTEAFF. CDR3 bases: TGTGCCAGCAGCCAAGTCCAGATGAACACTGAAGCTTTCTTT.

The chain links TRBV9 to TRBJ1-6, with D perhaps TRBD1 (6 bases). The V and J ends lost 0 bases and 10 bases respectively, with 20 bases between them. Germline CDR1 SGDLS, CDR2 YYNGEE. CDR3 length: 17 residues. In DNA form, the CDR3 reads TGTGCCAGCAGCGTAGCCTCCGCCATACAGGGACCGTCACCCCTCCACTTT. Its translation: CASSVASAIQGPSPLHF.

For the CDR3, the DNA is TGTGCCAGCTCCACCGAGGGGACCGGGGAGCTGTTTTTT. Protein product: CASSTEGTGELFF. This chain links TRBV18 with TRBJ2-2, with D possibly being TRBD1 or TRBD2 (5 bases each). From germline, CDR1 is KGHSH and CDR2 LQKENI. The CDR3 consists of 13 residues. V shed 6 bases and J shed 5 bases, with 10 bases lying between them.

The gene calls are TRBV6-1 and TRBJ1-2, with D hard to call. The CDR3 loop spans 15 amino acids. Germline lookup yields CDR1 MNHNS and CDR2 SASEGT. The V end lost 3 bases, the J end lost 4 bases, and 15 bases lay between the germline ends. Written as DNA, the CDR3 is TGTGCCAGCAGTGATATCGGCAGTTCCTCCTATGGCTACACCTTC. Its protein is CASSDIGSSSYGYTF.

This sequence joins TRBV29-1 and TRBJ2-3; D possibly corresponds to TRBD1 (6 bases). Germline lookup yields CDR1 SQVTM and CDR2 ANQGSEA. V was cut by 6 bases and J by 2 bases, with 12 bases left in between. The CDR3 consists of 13 residues. The CDR3 DNA sequence: TGCAGCGTGGACAGCCTTTTCACAGATACGCAGTATTTT. As protein: CSVDSLFTDTQYF.

This sequence joins TRBV27 and TRBJ1-2; D is possibly TRBD1 (5 bases). The germline V and J ends were trimmed by 2 bases and 8 bases, with 12 bases remaining between them. The CDR3 has 13 amino acids. Germline CDR1 reads MNHEY; CDR2 reads SMNVEV (reference sequence). CDR3 in DNA: TGTGCCAGCAGTTTACGAGGGGCGGAGGGCTACACCTTC. Amino acid sequence: CASSLRGAEGYTF.

The gene calls are TRBV19 and TRBJ1-2; no clear D. V lost 8 bases and J lost 0, with 13 bases in between. Germline V gives CDR1 LNHDA, CDR2 SQIVND (reference sequence). CDR3 length: 14 amino acids. The CDR3 sequence is CASYRTSSNYGYTF. DNA for the CDR3: TGTGCCAGTTACAGAACCAGTTCTAACTATGGCTACACCTTC.

The chain joins TRBV19 to TRBJ1-5; 8 bases agree with TRBD1. Germline trimming cut 6 bases from V and 2 bases from J; bases unmatched to any gene: 9. This CDR3 has 16 amino acids. Germline loops: CDR1 LNHDA, CDR2 SQIVND (reference sequence). The CDR3 loop is CASSPQGERRNQPQHF. As DNA, the CDR3 is TGTGCCAGTAGCCCACAGGGGGAACGACGCAATCAGCCCCAGCATTTT.

The chain links TRBV6-5 to TRBJ1-1; D possibly corresponds to TRBD1 (5 bases). The CDR3 sequence is 13 residues long. The germline gives CDR1 MNHEY, CDR2 SVGAGI. V lost 5 bases to trimming and J lost 5 bases, with 12 bases between them. This CDR3 is CASSPREKTEAFF. The DNA of the CDR3 is TGTGCCAGCAGTCCCAGGGAGAAGACTGAAGCTTTCTTT.